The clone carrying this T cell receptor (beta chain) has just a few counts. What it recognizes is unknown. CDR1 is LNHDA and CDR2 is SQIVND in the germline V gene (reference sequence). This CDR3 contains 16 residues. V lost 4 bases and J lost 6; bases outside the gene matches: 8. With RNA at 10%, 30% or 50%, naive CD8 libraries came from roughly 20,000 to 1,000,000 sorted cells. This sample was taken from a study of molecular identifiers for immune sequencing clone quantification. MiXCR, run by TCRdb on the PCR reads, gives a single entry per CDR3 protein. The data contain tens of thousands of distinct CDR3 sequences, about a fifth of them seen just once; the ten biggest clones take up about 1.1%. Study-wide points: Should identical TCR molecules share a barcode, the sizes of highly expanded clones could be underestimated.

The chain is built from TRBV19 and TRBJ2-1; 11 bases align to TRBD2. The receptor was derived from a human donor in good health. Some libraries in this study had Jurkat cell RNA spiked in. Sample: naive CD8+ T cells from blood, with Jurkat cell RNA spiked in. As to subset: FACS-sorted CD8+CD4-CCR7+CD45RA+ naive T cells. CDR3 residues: CASSTPLAGGPNEQFF. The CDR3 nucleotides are TGTGCCAGTAGTACCCCCCTAGCGGGAGGTCCCAATGAGCAGTTCTTC.